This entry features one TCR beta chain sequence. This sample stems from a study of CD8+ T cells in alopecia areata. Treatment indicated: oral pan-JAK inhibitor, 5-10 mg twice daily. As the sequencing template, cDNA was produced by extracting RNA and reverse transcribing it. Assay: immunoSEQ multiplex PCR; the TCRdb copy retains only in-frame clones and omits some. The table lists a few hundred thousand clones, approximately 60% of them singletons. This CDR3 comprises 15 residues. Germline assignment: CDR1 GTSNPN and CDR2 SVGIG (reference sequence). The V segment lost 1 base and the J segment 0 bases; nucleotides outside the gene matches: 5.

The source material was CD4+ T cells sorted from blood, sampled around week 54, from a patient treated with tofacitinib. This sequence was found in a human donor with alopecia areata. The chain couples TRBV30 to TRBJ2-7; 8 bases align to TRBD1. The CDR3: CAWSGPRGLSYEQYF. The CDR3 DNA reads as TGTGCCTGGAGTGGACCCAGGGGGCTCTCCTACGAGCAGTACTTC.